The TCR beta chain under discussion was sequenced for a study of T cell responses to AZD1222 COVID-19 vaccine. General study results and limits: Repertoires were sampled only after the peak T cell response. The number of AZD1222 recipients seropositive at baseline was only five or six.

Germline CDR1 is SGHKS and CDR2 is YYEKEE (reference sequence). The junction had 7 bases not matched to a gene; V was cut back by 5 bases and J by 2 bases. The CDR3 totals 15 residues. The table came from immunoSEQ multiplex PCR; TCRdb's copy has only in-frame clones and leaves some out. The sample lists about 94,000 clones, 88% occurring once. As for this clone: Its antigen is currently unknown.

The V call is TRBV5-5, the J call TRBJ2-3, with 8 bases matching TRBD1. This sequence originates from an adult who received the AZD1222 COVID-19 vaccine. This specimen consisted of peripheral blood, obtained 28 days after the second AZD1222 dose. CDR3 residues: CASRAGTGITDTQYF. In nucleotides, the CDR3 is TGTGCCAGCAGGGCCGGGACAGGAATCACAGATACGCAGTATTTT.